This TCR beta chain was profiled in a study of shared clonotypes between healthy human individuals. The CDR3 covers 15 residues. Trimming cost V 2 bases and J 0 bases; bases outside gene matches: 2. Germline V gene lookup returns CDR1 SGHRS and CDR2 YFSETQ. Profiling relied on immunoSEQ multiplex PCR, and the TCRdb table lists in-frame clones only, not all of them. The sample includes some 2.1 million clones, roughly 96% of them seen just once. Of note for this clone: This specimen includes other DNA sequences encoding the same CDR3.

This receptor was identified in a man aged 18 to 29 in good health. The chain uses TRBV5-1 and TRBJ2-7; 10 nucleotides align to TRBD2. Sequencing was carried out using naive CD4+ T cells sorted from blood. Subset meaning: CD45RA+ positively selected. The CDR3, as DNA: TGCGCCAGCAGCTTACGGACTAGCGGCTCCTACGAGCAGTACTTC. Its translation: CASSLRTSGSYEQYF.